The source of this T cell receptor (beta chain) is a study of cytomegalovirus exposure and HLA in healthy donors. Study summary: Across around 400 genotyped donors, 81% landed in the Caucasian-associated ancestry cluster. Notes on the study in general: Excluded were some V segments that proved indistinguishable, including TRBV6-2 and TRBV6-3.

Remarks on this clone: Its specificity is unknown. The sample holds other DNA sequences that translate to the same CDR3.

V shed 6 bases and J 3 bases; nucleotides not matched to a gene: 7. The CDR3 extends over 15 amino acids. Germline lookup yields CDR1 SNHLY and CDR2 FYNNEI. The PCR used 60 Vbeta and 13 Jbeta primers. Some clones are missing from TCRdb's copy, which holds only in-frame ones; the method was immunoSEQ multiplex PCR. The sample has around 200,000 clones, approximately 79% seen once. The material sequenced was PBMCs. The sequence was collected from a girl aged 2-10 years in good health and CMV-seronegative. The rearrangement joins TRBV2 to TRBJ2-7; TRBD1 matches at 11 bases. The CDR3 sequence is CASSGQGAGNYEQYF. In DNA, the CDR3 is TGTGCCAGCAGCGGACAGGGGGCTGGGAACTACGAGCAGTACTTC.